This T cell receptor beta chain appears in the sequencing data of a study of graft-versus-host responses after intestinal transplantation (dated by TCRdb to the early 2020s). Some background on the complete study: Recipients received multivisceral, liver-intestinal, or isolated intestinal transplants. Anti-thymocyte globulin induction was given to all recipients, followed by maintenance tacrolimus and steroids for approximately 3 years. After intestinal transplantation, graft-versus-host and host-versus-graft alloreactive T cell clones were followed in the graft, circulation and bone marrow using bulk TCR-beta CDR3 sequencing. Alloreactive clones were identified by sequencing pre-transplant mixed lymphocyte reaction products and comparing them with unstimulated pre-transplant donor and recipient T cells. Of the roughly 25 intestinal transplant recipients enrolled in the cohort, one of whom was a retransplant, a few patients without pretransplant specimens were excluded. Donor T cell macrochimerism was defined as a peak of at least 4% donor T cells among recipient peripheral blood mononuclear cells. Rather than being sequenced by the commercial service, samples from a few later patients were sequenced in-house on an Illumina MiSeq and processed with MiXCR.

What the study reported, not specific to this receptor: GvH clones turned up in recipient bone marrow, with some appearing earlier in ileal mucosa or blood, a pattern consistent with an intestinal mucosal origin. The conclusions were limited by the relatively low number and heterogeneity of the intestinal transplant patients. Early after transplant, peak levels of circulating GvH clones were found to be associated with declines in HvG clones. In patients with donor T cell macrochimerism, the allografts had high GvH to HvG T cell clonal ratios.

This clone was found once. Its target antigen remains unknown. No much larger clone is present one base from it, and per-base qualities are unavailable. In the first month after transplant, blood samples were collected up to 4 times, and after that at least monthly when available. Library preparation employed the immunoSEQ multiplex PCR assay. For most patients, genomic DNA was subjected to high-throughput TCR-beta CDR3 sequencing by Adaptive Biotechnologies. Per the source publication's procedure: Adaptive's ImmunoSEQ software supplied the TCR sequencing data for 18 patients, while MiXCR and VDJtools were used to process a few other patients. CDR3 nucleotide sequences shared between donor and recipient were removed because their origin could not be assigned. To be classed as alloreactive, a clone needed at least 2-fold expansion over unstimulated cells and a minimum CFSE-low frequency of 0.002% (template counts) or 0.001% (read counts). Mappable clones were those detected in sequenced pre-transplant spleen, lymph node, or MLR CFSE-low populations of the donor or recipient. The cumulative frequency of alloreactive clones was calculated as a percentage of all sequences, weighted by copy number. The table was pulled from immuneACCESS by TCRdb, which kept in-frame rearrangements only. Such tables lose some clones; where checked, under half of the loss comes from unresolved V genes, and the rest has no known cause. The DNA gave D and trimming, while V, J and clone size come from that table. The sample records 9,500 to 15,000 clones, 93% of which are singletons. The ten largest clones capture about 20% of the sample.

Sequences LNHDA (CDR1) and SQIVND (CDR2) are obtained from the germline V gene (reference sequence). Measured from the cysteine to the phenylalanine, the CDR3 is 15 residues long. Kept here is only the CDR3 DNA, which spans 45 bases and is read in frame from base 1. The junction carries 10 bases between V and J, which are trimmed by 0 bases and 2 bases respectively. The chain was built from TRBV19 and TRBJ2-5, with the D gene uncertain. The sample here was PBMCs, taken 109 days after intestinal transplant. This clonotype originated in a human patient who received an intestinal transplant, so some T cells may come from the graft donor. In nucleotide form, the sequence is TGTGCCAGTAGTATAGATCGGAGCCCACAAGAGACCCAGTACTTC. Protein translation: CASSIDRSPQETQYF.